This entry features one TCR beta chain sequence. Antigen specificity is unknown. Donors came from a validation cohort of approximately 110 subjects, distinct from the first 666-subject cohort. The data were produced by immunoSEQ multiplex PCR, yet TCRdb's version contains in-frame clones alone and is incomplete. This table has approximately 80,000 clones, 93% appearing once. The data were taken from a study of cytomegalovirus exposure and HLA in healthy donors. Notes on the study in general: It was reportedly the case that the classifier diagnosed cytomegalovirus status with high specificity and sensitivity. Cytomegalovirus-associated TCR beta chains were listed, numbering around 150. Rarity characterized most TCR sequences, yet some public TCRs appeared in many donors.

CDR1 SGHTA and CDR2 FQGNSA come from the germline V gene. This CDR3 region has 14 residues. V was cut by 5 bases and J by 2 bases, with 10 bases left in between. The receptor was derived from a woman aged 25-40 years in good health and CMV-seronegative. V and J are TRBV7-2 and TRBJ1-5, with D possibly being TRBD1 (6 bases). Specimen: PBMCs. The CDR3 is CASSVQGGNQPQHF. CDR3 bases: TGTGCCAGCAGCGTACAGGGTGGCAATCAGCCCCAGCATTTT.